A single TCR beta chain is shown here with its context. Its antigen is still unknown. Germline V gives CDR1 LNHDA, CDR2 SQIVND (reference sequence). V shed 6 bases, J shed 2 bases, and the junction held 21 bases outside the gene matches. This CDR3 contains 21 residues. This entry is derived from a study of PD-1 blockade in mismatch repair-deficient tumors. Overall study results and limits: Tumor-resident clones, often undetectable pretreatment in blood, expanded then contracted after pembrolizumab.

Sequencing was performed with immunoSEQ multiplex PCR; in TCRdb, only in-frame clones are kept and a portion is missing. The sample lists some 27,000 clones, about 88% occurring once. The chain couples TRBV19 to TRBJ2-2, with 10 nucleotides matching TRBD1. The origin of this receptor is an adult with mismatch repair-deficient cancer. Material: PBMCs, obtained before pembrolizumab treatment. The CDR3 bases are TGTGCCAGTAGCCTCCGAGGGGACAGGGGAGAGGTGGGCGCTAACACCGGGGAGCTGTTTTTT. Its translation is CASSLRGDRGEVGANTGELFF.